This T cell receptor (beta chain) was sequenced in a study of blood T cell repertoires in COVID-19. Turning to the study itself: Samples taken during acute and convalescent COVID-19 were collected in the United States, Italy and Spain. PBMCs, B-cell-depleted T cells, or T cells were the source of the cDNA or gDNA that made up the material.

This clone was seen just once. The junction had 6 bases not matched to a gene; V was cut back by 5 bases and J by 2 bases. The CDR3 runs 15 residues. The germline V gene has CDR1 ENHRY and CDR2 SYGVKD. Authors' analysis steps: Estimation of nucleated cell counts was performed using reference gene primer amplification. Sequencing was performed with immunoSEQ multiplex PCR; in TCRdb, only in-frame clones are kept and a portion is missing. From that table come the V and J calls and clone size; the DNA was used to work out D and trimming. The top ten hold 1% of the sample, which has 300,000 or so clones, around 90% seen once.

The specimen sequenced was peripheral blood. The TCR sequence derives from a man over 45 with active or convalescent COVID-19. V gene TRBV10-3 combines with J gene TRBJ2-5; 9 nucleotides agree with TRBD1. The CDR3 loop reads CAISRQGGLQETQYF. The DNA for the CDR3 is TGTGCCATCAGTCGACAGGGGGGACTACAAGAGACCCAGTACTTC.